This is a list of T cell receptor beta chains from one sample in a study of T-cell memory formation after mild COVID-19. TCRdb re-called the 5' RACE reads through MiXCR, storing one row per CDR3 protein. The sample carries about half a million distinct CDR3 sequences, 15% to 20% recorded once. Material for sequencing was PBMCs or a T cell subset sorted from them (not recorded which). Source of these receptors: an adult woman who had mild COVID-19 (a few samples of this study predate the infection). Cell type and time point are not known. Each CDR3 is given with its conserved first and last residue. D genes are given only for firm matches. Size tells how often a clone was seen (once, few, many) or the class of an expanded clone, and some rows leave it out.

CDR3 DNA	CDR3 protein	D gene	V gene	J gene	clone size
TGTGCCAGCTCACCGCGACCACAGGGGGCCAATGATGGCTACACCTTC	CASSPRPQGANDGYTF	TRBD1	TRBV18	TRBJ1-2	.
TGTGCCAGCAGCTTATTGACAGGGCAATCCTACGAGCAGTACTTC	CASSLLTGQSYEQYF	TRBD1	TRBV7-9	TRBJ2-7	few
TGTGCCAGCAGCCAAGTCTCGTTGGCCCAAGAGACCCAGTACTTC	CASSQVSLAQETQYF	.	TRBV3-1	TRBJ2-5	many
TGCAGTGCTAGAGATCTGTCGGGAGACAATCAGCCCCAGCATTTT	CSARDLSGDNQPQHF	.	TRBV20-1	TRBJ1-5	many
TGTGCCAGCAGTTCGGGACTAGCGAACTACAATGAGCAGTTCTTC	CASSSGLANYNEQFF	TRBD2	TRBV27	TRBJ2-1	few
TGCGCCAGCAGCCACGGGACAGTCTACGAGCAGTACTTC	CASSHGTVYEQYF	TRBD1	TRBV5-1	TRBJ2-7	.
TGTGCCAGCAGCTTAGGACTAGCGGGAGCCTACAATGAGCAGTTCTTC	CASSLGLAGAYNEQFF	TRBD2	TRBV11-3	TRBJ2-1	.
TGTGCCAGCAGCGGGACAGGGAATGAGCAGTTCTTC	CASSGTGNEQFF	TRBD1	TRBV11-2	TRBJ2-1	few
TGTGCCAGCAGCTTAGGGGAGTTTAGCTTTAATGAGCAGTTCTTC	CASSLGEFSFNEQFF	.	TRBV7-8	TRBJ2-1	.
TGTGCCAGCAGCGCCGGGACGGTGATTAGCGGGGGGCCGGGCTACGAGCAGTACTTC	CASSAGTVISGGPGYEQYF	TRBD2	TRBV9	TRBJ2-7	.
TGCGCCAGCACCCACGGGACAGGGGCCCTGCAGGGTACTGAAGCTTTCTTT	CASTHGTGALQGTEAFF	TRBD1	TRBV5-1	TRBJ1-1	few
TGTGCCAGCAGCGTAGGGGAGCGGCTATCCTACAATGAGCAGTTCTTC	CASSVGERLSYNEQFF	.	TRBV9	TRBJ2-1	.
TGCGCCAGCAGCAGGGGCACTGAAGCTTTCTTT	CASSRGTEAFF	.	TRBV5-1	TRBJ1-1	many
TGTGCCAGCAGCGTGCGAGCGGGGGGTGAAGAGACCCAGTACTTC	CASSVRAGGEETQYF	TRBD2	TRBV9	TRBJ2-5	few
TGTGCCAGCCTTAGGTACAATGAGCAGTTCTTC	CASLRYNEQFF	.	TRBV28	TRBJ2-1	.
TGCAGTGCGCTGACTAGCGGGGGGCCAGTCACAGATACGCAGTATTTT	CSALTSGGPVTDTQYF	TRBD2	TRBV20-1	TRBJ2-3	few
TGTGCCAGCAGTTTCCGGTGGGCAGGTCTGGGGGCTGAAGCTTTCTTT	CASSFRWAGLGAEAFF	.	TRBV27	TRBJ1-1	few
TGCAGCGTCTGGGACAGACTACTGAACACTGAAGCTTTCTTT	CSVWDRLLNTEAFF	TRBD1	TRBV29-1	TRBJ1-1	few
TGCGCCAGCAGCCAAGGGACAGCTCAAGAGACCCAGTACTTC	CASSQGTAQETQYF	.	TRBV4-1	TRBJ2-5	few
TGTGCCAGCAGCTTACAAGTTGGGCTGTGGGGCAATGAGCAGTTCTTC	CASSLQVGLWGNEQFF	.	TRBV11-2	TRBJ2-1	.
TGTGCCAGCAGTTACTCGTCCCGAGGGGGTGGTACGCAGTATTTT	CASSYSSRGGGTQYF	.	TRBV6-5	TRBJ2-3	.
TGTGCCACCAGTGATAACAGGGGAAAAGAGACCCAGTACTTC	CATSDNRGKETQYF	TRBD1	TRBV24-1	TRBJ2-5	few
TGTGCCAGCAGGACTAGCGGGGGGGCCGAGCAGTTCTTC	CASRTSGGAEQFF	TRBD2	TRBV6-5	TRBJ2-1	few
TGCGCCAGCAGCATCTCGGGGTCCCACGAGCAGTACTTC	CASSISGSHEQYF	.	TRBV5-1	TRBJ2-7	.
TGCAGTGCTAGTCCCCCTGACTTTGAGGATACGCAGTATTTT	CSASPPDFEDTQYF	.	TRBV20-1	TRBJ2-3	.
TGTGCCAGCAGTTCCTTACAGAATTCACCCCTCCACTTT	CASSSLQNSPLHF	.	TRBV6-2/TRBV6-3	TRBJ1-6	.